The next 12 T cell receptor beta chains were all read from a single sample in a study of response to subunit inactivated influenza vaccine. TCRdb re-analysed the RT-PCR reads in MiXCR, keeping a single row per CDR3 protein. The table lists under 200,000 distinct CDR3 sequences, roughly 12% of them singletons. These same data were also listed under a study on T cells expressing NK-cell markers. That paper notes: 5'RACE template switching built TCR beta cDNA with unique molecular identifiers.

Material: CD8+ T cells sorted from PBMCs, obtained roughly 13 days after vaccination. These TCRs come from a middle-aged man who received an inactivated influenza vaccine.

The chain recombines TRBV14 with TRBJ2-1; 12 nucleotides agree with TRBD2. In germline, CDR1 is SGHDN, CDR2 FVKESK. The CDR3 length is 17 residues. The trim removed 0 bases at V and 7 bases at J, leaving 7 bases unmatched. CDR3 sequence: CASSQEGTSGGPNEQFF. CDR3 nucleotide sequence: TGTGCCAGCAGCCAAGAGGGCACTAGCGGGGGGCCGAATGAGCAGTTCTTC.

The CDR3 region has the DNA TGCGCCAGCAGCTTGGTCGGGACCACGGTCAATGAGCAGTTCTTC. It codes for CASSLVGTTVNEQFF. The chain employs TRBV5-1 and TRBJ2-1; perhaps D is TRBD1 or TRBD2 (5 bases each). The ends were cut back, 0 bases at V and 6 bases at J, with 13 bases in the middle. The V gene's germline CDR1 is SGHRS and CDR2 YFSETQ. This CDR3 region has 15 residues. Drawing the rest from reference TRBV5-1 and TRBJ2-1, the complete variable domain is KAGVTQTPRYLIKTRGQQVTLSCSPISGHRSVSWYQQTPGQGLQFLFEYFSETQRNKGNFPGRFSGRQFSNSRSEMNVSTLELGDSALYLCASSLVGTTVNEQFFGPGTRLTVL.

Only a few counts were recorded for this clonotype. The V and J genes are TRBV27 and TRBJ1-2; D uncertain. Germline values: CDR1 MNHEY, CDR2 SMNVEV (reference sequence). V was pared by 1 base and J by 0 bases, with 6 bases between. The CDR3 loop spans 14 amino acids. The CDR3 DNA is TGTGCCAGCAGTTTATTTCCGGCTAACTATGGCTACACCTTC. This codes for CASSLFPANYGYTF.

The J gene is TRBJ2-3, the V gene TRBV4-3; perhaps TRBD2 as D (7 bases). The V end lost 3 bases, the J end lost 0 bases, and 19 bases lay between the germline ends. Per the germline V gene, CDR1 is LGHNA and CDR2 is YSLEER. This CDR3 comprises 18 residues. The CDR3 DNA reads TGCGCCAGCAGCCAGGATGTTGGGGGGGCCTCTAGCACAGATACGCAGTATTTT. Protein product: CASSQDVGGASSTDTQYF.

This clonotype occurred a few times. The chain joins TRBV4-3 to TRBJ2-5; D is undetermined. The V end lost 2 bases, the J end lost 1 base, and 20 bases lay between the germline ends. This CDR3 is built from 18 residues. The germline V gene encodes CDR1 LGHNA and CDR2 YSLEER. The CDR3 nucleotides read TGCGCCAGCAGCCAAAGAATTAGCCTGGACGGCTTCCAAGAGACCCAGTACTTC. It translates to CASSQRISLDGFQETQYF.

This clonotype was seen many times. This chain connects TRBV10-3 to TRBJ2-7; TRBD1 or TRBD2 may be the D gene (6 bases each). The CDR3 loop spans 14 amino acids. V lost 2 bases and J 2 bases, leaving 10 bases between the germline ends. Looked up from germline, CDR1 is ENHRY and CDR2 is SYGVKD. CDR3 protein: CAISEGGGTYEQYF. The CDR3, as DNA: TGTGCCATCAGTGAGGGAGGGGGAACCTACGAGCAGTACTTC.

This clonotype was picked up a small number of times. The chain employs TRBV12-3 or TRBV12-4 and TRBJ2-7; D gene uncertain. The CDR3 extends over 13 amino acids. Trimming stripped 2 bases from V and 7 bases from J, with 12 bases between. CDR3: CASSLSRLGEQYF. The CDR3 DNA reads as TGTGCCAGCAGTTTATCCAGGCTAGGGGAGCAGTACTTC.

This clonotype occurred many times. The chain links TRBV7-8 to TRBJ2-5; D is perhaps TRBD2 (5 bases). The CDR3 covers 16 residues. The germline V gene encodes CDR1 SGHVS and CDR2 FQNEAQ. V lost 5 bases and J 5 bases, leaving 21 bases between the germline ends. Here the CDR3 reads CASSTRAEMMVETQYF. As DNA, the CDR3 is TGTGCCAGCAGCACCCGAGCGGAGATGATGGTGGAGACCCAGTACTTC. The full variable domain, completed using reference TRBV7-8 and TRBJ2-5, is GAGVSQSPRYKVAKRGQDVALRCDPISGHVSLFWYQQALGQGPEFLTYFQNEAQLDKSGLPSDRFFAERPEGSVSTLKIQRTQQEDSAVYLCASSTRAEMMVETQYFGPGTRLLVL.

This clonotype was counted a few times. This sequence joins TRBV3-1 and TRBJ2-1, with 8 bases aligning to TRBD2. This CDR3 region has 15 residues. The germline CDR1 and CDR2 sequences are LGHDT and YNNKEL (reference sequence). V trimming: 2 bases; J trimming: 7 bases; junction bases outside the gene matches: 7. CDR3 protein: CASSQIAGTGNEQFF. CDR3 bases: TGTGCCAGCAGCCAAATAGCGGGGACGGGGAATGAGCAGTTCTTC.

The rearrangement uses TRBV24-1 and TRBJ2-1; TRBD2 is a possible D gene (5 bases). The CDR3 consists of 19 residues. V lost 0 bases and J lost 6, with 23 bases in between. Germline CDR1 KGHDR, CDR2 SFDVKD. DNA for the CDR3: TGTGCCACCAGTGATTTGCCCACCTCTGGTCGGCCCCGGGGCAATGAGCAGTTCTTC. Protein product: CATSDLPTSGRPRGNEQFF.

This clonotype was counted only a few times. The gene calls are TRBV10-3 and TRBJ2-1; no clear D. CDR1 and CDR2 from the germline V gene are ENHRY and SYGVKD. This CDR3 region has 13 residues. Between the trimmed V and J ends, which lost 3 bases and 8 bases, there was a span of 11 bases. DNA of the CDR3: TGTGCCATCAGTGAATATCTCACGGATGAGCAGTTCTTC. It translates to CAISEYLTDEQFF.

The rearrangement links TRBV12-3 or TRBV12-4 to TRBJ1-1; 12 positions match TRBD1. With 6 bases clipped from V and 5 bases from J, the junction kept 10 bases outside the gene matches. This CDR3 has 16 amino acids. The DNA for the CDR3 is TGTGCCAGCAGCCCCGGGACAGGGGGCGGGTGGACTGAAGCTTTCTTT. It codes for CASSPGTGGGWTEAFF.